Following are 28 T cell receptor beta chains from one sample sequenced in a study of CD8+ T cells in alopecia areata. Extracted RNA was reverse transcribed into cDNA, the sequencing template. Produced via immunoSEQ multiplex PCR; TCRdb's table is partial and in-frame only. The top ten clones hold 3% to 4% of a sample with roughly 110,000 clones, less than 60% of them seen once. Treatment here: oral pan-JAK inhibitor, 5-10 mg twice daily. The material sequenced was CD4+ T cells sorted from blood, taken at week 24, from a patient treated with tofacitinib. These receptors were collected from a human donor with alopecia areata.

The chain carries TRBV7-2 and TRBJ2-1; TRBD2 matches 8 bases. Germline loops: CDR1 SGHTA, CDR2 FQGNSA. V trimming: 5 bases; J trimming: 7 bases; junction bases outside the gene matches: 19. This CDR3 has 18 residues. CDR3 protein: CASSTKRRGTSSNNEQFF. The CDR3 DNA follows: TGTGCCAGCAGCACGAAAAGGCGGGGGACTAGTTCTAATAATGAGCAGTTCTTC.

This chain uses TRBV6-5 with TRBJ1-2; 8 bases line up with TRBD1. With 0 bases clipped from V and 6 bases from J, the junction kept 3 bases outside the gene matches. The CDR3 has 14 amino acids. Germline CDR1 reads MNHEY; CDR2 reads SVGAGI. CDR3 DNA: TGTGCCAGCAGTTACTCGACAGGGGAAGATGGCTACACCTTC. Translation gives CASSYSTGEDGYTF.

The CDR3, as DNA: TGTGCCTCTGCCCGGGGGGCGGCAGATACGCAGTATTTT. It encodes CASARGAADTQYF. J is TRBJ2-3 and V is TRBV9, with D perhaps TRBD2 (7 bases). The V gene lost 10 bases and the J gene lost 4 bases, with 16 bases spanning the gap. The V gene's germline CDR1 is SGDLS and CDR2 YYNGEE. The CDR3 consists of 13 residues.

This clone was seen only a few times. The rearrangement joins TRBV29-1 to TRBJ1-2, with 10 bases that match TRBD1. Germline V lookup: CDR1 SQVTM, CDR2 ANQGSEA. The CDR3 has 13 residues. V lost 7 bases and J lost 3; bases outside the gene matches: 5. The CDR3 is CSASTGGHYGYTF. As DNA, the CDR3 is TGCAGCGCCTCGACAGGGGGCCACTATGGCTACACCTTC.

This clone was counted only a few times. J is TRBJ1-3 and V is TRBV5-6; 7 positions match TRBD1. Germline assignment: CDR1 SGHDT and CDR2 YYEEEE. The length of the CDR3 is 15 residues. V shed 4 bases, J shed 2 bases, and the junction held 6 bases outside the gene matches. This CDR3 is CASSRGQHPGNTIYF. The CDR3 bases are TGTGCCAGCAGCCGGGGACAGCATCCTGGAAACACCATATATTTT.

Comments on this clone: The junction does not match germline at one end; this may be a read error. V usage is TRBV28 and J usage is TRBJ1-5, with D tentatively TRBD1 (6 bases). Per germline, CDR1 MDHEN and CDR2 SYDVKM. This CDR3 is 12 amino acids long. CDR3 sequence (DNA): TGTGCCAGCAGTTATCAGCGGGGGCCCAAGCATTTT. It specifies CASSYQRGPKHF. Looking up the rest from reference TRBV28 and TRBJ1-5 gives the full variable domain: DVKVTQSSRYLVKRTGEKVFLECVQDMDHENMFWYRQDPGLGLRLIYFSYDVKMKEKGDIPEGYSVSREKKERFSLILESASTNQTSMYLCASSYQRGPKHFGDGTRLSIL.

This clone was recorded once. The chain is built from TRBV5-6 and TRBJ1-5; no definite D call. The germline V gene encodes CDR1 SGHDT and CDR2 YYEEEE. V lost 1 base and J lost 6, with 8 bases in between. The CDR3 spans 13 residues. The CDR3 spells CASSLKGSQPQHF. In DNA, the CDR3 is TGTGCCAGCAGCTTGAAGGGCAGTCAGCCCCAGCATTTT.

This clone has just a few counts. The genes are TRBV30 and TRBJ1-1, with D unresolved. The germline V gene has CDR1 GTSNPN and CDR2 SVGIG (reference sequence). Trimming stripped 0 bases from V and 1 base from J, with 6 bases between. The CDR3 totals 13 residues. The DNA of the CDR3 is TGTGCCTGGAGTGTCTCTTCGAACACTGAAGCTTTCTTT. It codes for CAWSVSSNTEAFF.

The table lists this clone with a count of one. CDR3 residues: CSVGLDGNTEAFF. As DNA, the CDR3 is TGCAGCGTAGGACTGGATGGGAACACTGAAGCTTTCTTT. The chain uses TRBV29-1 and TRBJ1-1; no firm D call. V was shortened by 6 bases and J by 1 base, with 12 bases between the two germline ends. Germline CDR1 SQVTM, CDR2 ANQGSEA. This CDR3 spans 13 amino acids. Looking up the rest from reference TRBV29-1 and TRBJ1-1 gives the full variable domain: SAVISQKPSRDICQRGTSLTIQCQVDSQVTMMFWYRQQPGQSLTLIATANQGSEATYESGFVIDKFPISRPNLTFSTLTVSNMSPEDSSIYLCSVGLDGNTEAFFGQGTRLTVV.

This rearrangement joins TRBV30 to TRBJ2-7; 8 bases are a match to TRBD1. Trimming cost V 4 bases and J 7 bases; bases outside gene matches: 15. The germline gives CDR1 GTSNPN, CDR2 SVGIG (reference sequence). The CDR3 extends over 15 amino acids. The CDR3 sequence: CAWTRGHSGRGEQYF. As DNA, the CDR3 is TGTGCCTGGACCAGGGGGCACTCCGGACGAGGGGAGCAGTACTTC.

The CDR3 here is CAWTAGPTDTQYF. The CDR3 DNA reads as TGTGCCTGGACGGCAGGGCCCACAGATACGCAGTATTTT. J is TRBJ2-3 and V is TRBV30, with D tentatively TRBD1 (5 bases). CDR1 GTSNPN and CDR2 SVGIG come from the germline V gene (reference sequence). The CDR3 contains 13 residues. Trimming took 4 bases from V and 2 from J, leaving 10 bases between them.

The V gene is TRBV29-1, the J gene TRBJ2-1; 8 bases match TRBD2. CDR1 and CDR2 (germline): SQVTM, ANQGSEA. Trimming at V came to 4 bases and at J to 4 bases, leaving 9 bases not matched to a gene. The CDR3 runs 15 residues. The CDR3 DNA reads as TGCAGCGTTGGAGGCCGGGGGGGGCCGTACAATGAGCAGTTCTTC. Translation gives CSVGGRGGPYNEQFF.

This clone was observed a single time. This chain links TRBV7-2 with TRBJ1-4, with unresolved D. The V and J ends lost 5 bases and 8 bases respectively, with 15 bases between them. The germline V gene has CDR1 SGHTA and CDR2 FQGNSA. The CDR3 sequence is 14 residues long. CDR3 bases: TGTGCCAGCAGCGGCCCCAGACTGGGAGAAAAACTGTTTTTT. It codes for CASSGPRLGEKLFF. Combining the CDR3 with reference TRBV7-2 and TRBJ1-4 gives the whole variable domain GAGVSQSPSNKVTEKGKDVELRCDPISGHTALYWYRQSLGQGLEFLIYFQGNSAPDKSGLPSDRFSAERTGGSVSTLTIQRTQQEDSAVYLCASSGPRLGEKLFFGSGTQLSVL.

The V call is TRBV30, the J call TRBJ1-1, with D maybe TRBD1 (5 bases). Germline assignment: CDR1 GTSNPN and CDR2 SVGIG (reference sequence). Trimming left V 2 bases short and J 4 bases short, with 17 bases between. The CDR3 has 15 residues. The CDR3 DNA reads as TGTGCCTGGAGTTCCCGAGGAGGGGTCGGCACTGAAGCTTTCTTT. Translated, it gives CAWSSRGGVGTEAFF.

This clone has only one observation. J is TRBJ1-4 and V is TRBV29-1, with no clear D. This CDR3 is built from 11 residues. Germline V gives CDR1 SQVTM, CDR2 ANQGSEA. V lost 3 bases, J lost 4 bases, and 3 bases lay in between. CDR3 residues: CSVDNNEKLFF. As DNA, the CDR3 is TGCAGCGTTGACAATAATGAAAAACTGTTTTTT.

Only one count was recorded for this clone. The chain has TRBV7-2 and TRBJ1-1; D gene uncertain. The CDR3 is made up of 13 amino acids. Germline values: CDR1 SGHTA, CDR2 FQGNSA. V lost 5 bases and J 0 bases, leaving 7 bases between the germline ends. This CDR3 is CASSRTLNTEAFF. CDR3 in DNA: TGTGCCAGCAGCCGTACCTTGAACACTGAAGCTTTCTTT.

As for this clone: At one end, the junction sequence differs from germline, possibly due to a read error. This rearrangement joins TRBV29-1 to TRBJ2-2, with TRBD1 matching 7 bases. The germline V gene encodes CDR1 SQVTM and CDR2 ANQGSEA. CDR3 length equals 13 residues. The CDR3, as DNA: TGTGCAGGGGGAGTCATAGATCGCGGGGAGCTGTTTTTT. Protein: CAGGVIDRGELFF.

The chain has TRBV7-2 and TRBJ1-2; no definite D call. Germline CDR1 is SGHTA and CDR2 is FQGNSA. The CDR3 loop spans 13 amino acids. Trimming removed 1 base at V and 2 bases at J, with 5 bases between. For the CDR3, the DNA is TGTGCCAGCAGCTTAGTAGGGAACTATGGCTACACCTTC. This sequence encodes CASSLVGNYGYTF. Full variable domain (rest looked up from reference TRBV7-2 and TRBJ1-2): GAGVSQSPSNKVTEKGKDVELRCDPISGHTALYWYRQSLGQGLEFLIYFQGNSAPDKSGLPSDRFSAERTGGSVSTLTIQRTQQEDSAVYLCASSLVGNYGYTFGSGTRLTVV.

The V and J genes are TRBV5-1 and TRBJ2-7; 11 nucleotides agree with TRBD2. There are 16 residues in the CDR3. CDR1 is SGHRS, CDR2 YFSETQ, per germline. V lost 1 base, J lost 7 bases, and 10 bases stayed unmatched. The CDR3, as DNA: TGCGCCAGCAGCTTGATAGCGGGGGGGCGTGGATTAGAGCAGTACTTC. This translates into CASSLIAGGRGLEQYF.

The chain uses TRBV7-6 and TRBJ2-5; D might be TRBD1 (5 bases). Trimming stripped 5 bases from V and 2 bases from J, with 9 bases between. This CDR3 comprises 13 residues. Germline V CDR1 and CDR2: SGHVS, FNYEAQ. The CDR3 DNA follows: TGTGCCAGCAGCAAAGGGGTTCAAGAGACCCAGTACTTC. Amino acids: CASSKGVQETQYF. Drawing the rest from reference TRBV7-6 and TRBJ2-5, the complete variable domain is GAGVSQSPRYKVTKRGQDVALRCDPISGHVSLYWYRQALGQGPEFLTYFNYEAQQDKSGLPNDRFSAERPEGSISTLTIQRTEQRDSAMYRCASSKGVQETQYFGPGTRLLVL.

The V gene is TRBV10-3, the J gene TRBJ1-2, with D maybe TRBD1 (6 bases). With 4 bases removed from V and 8 bases from J, the gap between germline ends came to 11 bases. Germline loops: CDR1 ENHRY, CDR2 SYGVKD. CDR3 length: 12 amino acids. CDR3: CAISAAGDGYTF. The CDR3 DNA sequence: TGTGCCATCAGTGCGGCAGGGGACGGCTACACCTTC.

CDR3 DNA: TGTGCCAGCAGCTCCTGGAGGGGGAAGAACACCGGGGAGCTGTTTTTT. It is translated as CASSSWRGKNTGELFF. The chain recombines TRBV7-2 with TRBJ2-2; D is perhaps TRBD1 or TRBD2 (6 bases each). The V end was cut by 4 bases, the J end by 1 base, with 13 bases between. CDR1 and CDR2 (germline): SGHTA, FQGNSA. The CDR3 runs 16 residues.

This clone appeared a few times. The chain combines TRBV30 with TRBJ2-1, with D hard to call. The CDR3 runs 18 residues. V dropped 8 bases and J dropped 0 bases, with 26 bases sitting between them. Per the germline V gene, CDR1 is GTSNPN and CDR2 is SVGIG (reference sequence). CDR3 in amino acids: CATQKRGGVKSSYNEQFF. The CDR3 bases are TGTGCCACGCAGAAGCGTGGCGGTGTTAAAAGCTCCTACAATGAGCAGTTCTTC.

The V gene is TRBV29-1, the J gene TRBJ2-7; no clear D gene. CDR1 is SQVTM, CDR2 ANQGSEA, per germline. Trimming stripped 5 bases from V and 0 bases from J, with 14 bases between. This CDR3 is 14 amino acids long. CDR3 sequence: CSVIDLGTSYEQYF. CDR3 sequence (DNA): TGCAGCGTTATTGACCTGGGCACCTCCTACGAGCAGTACTTC.

The V and J genes are TRBV5-1 and TRBJ2-5, with 11 bases aligning to TRBD2. V was clipped by 3 bases and J by 2 bases; unmatched bases: 3. The germline V gene has CDR1 SGHRS and CDR2 YFSETQ. The CDR3 is 15 amino acids. The CDR3 DNA reads as TGCGCCAGCAGCTCTAGCGGGGGGCTACAAGAGACCCAGTACTTC. Translating gives CASSSSGGLQETQYF. Full variable domain (outside the CDR3, taken from reference TRBV5-1 and TRBJ2-5): KAGVTQTPRYLIKTRGQQVTLSCSPISGHRSVSWYQQTPGQGLQFLFEYFSETQRNKGNFPGRFSGRQFSNSRSEMNVSTLELGDSALYLCASSSSGGLQETQYFGPGTRLLVL.

The chain combines TRBV4-3 with TRBJ1-5, with D uncertain. The CDR3 consists of 15 residues. Deletions cut 4 bases from V and 4 bases from J, with 14 bases between. Germline loops: CDR1 LGHNA, CDR2 YSLEER. The CDR3 coding sequence is TGCGCCAGCAGCCCCCGTGGCAGTCCAAATCAGCCCCAGCATTTT. It encodes CASSPRGSPNQPQHF.

A few counts support this clone. The chain joins TRBV29-1 to TRBJ2-3; D tentatively reads TRBD1 or TRBD2 (5 bases each). V lost 4 bases and J lost 0, with 20 bases in between. The CDR3 is made up of 17 amino acids. CDR1 and CDR2 from the germline V gene are SQVTM and ANQGSEA. CDR3 amino acids: CSVGGGDRRSSTDTQYF. The CDR3 DNA follows: TGCAGCGTTGGTGGGGGAGACAGACGAAGTAGCACAGATACGCAGTATTTT.

This clone occurred a few times. The chain recombines TRBV6-1 with TRBJ2-2, with TRBD1 matching 7 bases. From germline, CDR1 is MNHNS and CDR2 SASEGT. V gave up 5 bases and J gave up 7 bases; unmatched junction bases: 7. The CDR3 runs 14 residues. For the CDR3, the DNA is TGTGCCAGCAGTTTCACAGGGGAGAGCGGGGAGCTGTTTTTT. It encodes CASSFTGESGELFF.